This T cell receptor (beta chain) was sequenced during a study of blood T cell dynamics during melanoma immunotherapy (dated by TCRdb to 2018 to 2020). About the full investigation: The patients had metastatic melanoma and were given first-line pembrolizumab or nivolumab plus ipilimumab as standard of care in the United Kingdom. Consecutive patients formed a training cohort, and a further independent group of patients from the same centre was pooled into an external validation set. To find early correlates of response, the study profiled the peripheral T cell receptor repertoires of patients with metastatic melanoma both before and after one cycle of checkpoint inhibitor therapy.

A fixed 350 ng of DNA was loaded for every bulk PBMC sample. TCR beta CDR3 sequences were amplified from genomic DNA using the immunoSEQ TCRb Assay kit according to manufacturer instructions. The KAPA Library Quantification Kit for Illumina platforms was used to quantify the pooled libraries by qPCR. Pooled libraries were sequenced on an Illumina NextSeq 500, clustered at about 0.6-1.2 pM. As for how the authors treated the data: The TCR data were analyzed using immunoSEQ ANALYZER and the R LymphoSeq package. A rearrangement efficiency score was calculated as productive divided by the sum of productive and non-productive CDR3 sequences. Clonality was assessed using the Gini coefficient and diversity using the Renyi index at alpha=1, with pairwise comparisons between timepoints within each patient. Clonal relatedness used an edit distance of 3, and repertoire similarity used the Bhattacharyya coefficient, both computed in LymphoSeq. Linear discriminant analysis on week-3 changes in clonality and diversity was built with the R MASS and caret packages to classify response. The table comes from immuneACCESS by way of TCRdb, which keeps in-frame sequences with V and J called. Part of the clones is missing from these tables; in studies checked, under half for an unresolved V gene and the rest for unknown reasons. V, J and clone size reflect that table, while D and trimming were determined from the DNA. This sample lists tens of thousands of clones; roughly nine tenths were detected once. The ten largest clonotypes hold roughly 4.8% of the sample.

This clone appeared a single time. Its antigen is currently not known. No quality values exist for individual bases; no much larger clone is one base distant. Study-wide conclusions, independent of this receptor: The relatively small sample size was recognized as a factor that could limit how well the results generalize. Patients who later achieved disease control showed a bifurcated PBMC repertoire reorganization at W3, with increased clonality or increased diversity, unlike progressors. The study was unable to establish whether the T cell clones driving the repertoire changes were melanoma-specific or instead reflected general immune activation.

The sample's time point, from its label and the paper: pre-treatment baseline. Blood was sampled before treatment (T0) and at week 3 (W3), after the first cycle of checkpoint blockade. Except for two patients with rapid clinical progression, response was assessed 12 weeks after the first infusion by RECIST 1.1; disease control meant complete response, partial response or stable disease. Patients with prior systemic cancer treatment, concomitant immunosuppressant therapy or synchronous other active malignancies were excluded. TCR beta was sequenced in both bulk PBMC and plasma cell-free DNA in order to track circulating cells as well as T cell turnover. PBMC were isolated from blood with Lymphoprep and SepMate tubes, followed by red cell lysis. DNA from PBMC and sorted T cell subsets was extracted with QIAamp DNA Blood Mini kits. The sample in question was blood, obtained from a patient treated with checkpoint blockade. This sequence originates from a human donor with melanoma.

The encoded CDR3 is CARLHLAGVAHNEQFF. The DNA sequence is as follows: TGTGCCCGACTGCACCTAGCGGGAGTCGCCCACAATGAGCAGTTCTTC. The sequence links TRBV21-1 to TRBJ2-1; TRBD2 is taken as the D call from the table, unchecked against the DNA. TRBV21-1 is an annotated pseudogene. The CDR3 starts with the cysteine, ends with the phenylalanine, and has 16 residues. The read is trimmed to its CDR3 DNA, 48 bases read in frame from base 1.